Listed below are T cell receptor beta chains from one sample, sequenced in a study of T-cell memory formation after mild COVID-19. A single record per CDR3 protein comes from TCRdb applying MiXCR to the 5' RACE reads. This table has tens of thousands of distinct CDR3 sequences, 15% to 20% appearing once. The sequenced sample was PBMCs or a T cell subset sorted from them (not recorded which). The receptors were gathered from an adult who had mild COVID-19 (a few samples of this study predate the infection). Cell type and time point are not known. The CDR3 runs from the conserved cysteine through the conserved F or W. D genes are given only for firm matches. Size values are once, few and many counts, or a class for expanded clones, and some rows have none.

many,-,TRBJ2-5,TRBV5-1,TGCGCCAGCAGCTTCTCCGGGGAGGAGACCCAGTACTTC,CASSFSGEETQYF
many,-,TRBJ2-1,TRBV20-1,TGCAGCCCATGGGCGCAGGGGGGTGTCAATGAGCAGTTCTTC,CSPWAQGGVNEQFF
many,TRBD1,TRBJ2-1,TRBV7-9,TGTGCCAGCAGCTTTTTAAGAGGTATCGGGGACAGCAATGAGCAGTTCTTC,CASSFLRGIGDSNEQFF
-,-,TRBJ2-5,TRBV11-2,TGTGCCAGCAGCTTTCAGGGGTCCCAGTACTTC,CASSFQGSQYF
few,TRBD1,TRBJ1-5,TRBV29-1,TGCAGCGTGAACATGAGGAGACAGGGGTATAATCAGCCCCAGCATTTT,CSVNMRRQGYNQPQHF
few,TRBD1,TRBJ2-7,TRBV6-2/TRBV6-3,TGTGCCAGCAGATTCGGGACAGGGAAAATGATGCAGTACTTC,CASRFGTGKMMQYF
many,TRBD2,TRBJ2-3,TRBV20-1,TGCAGTGCCCATCAACTCGGGGGGAACACAGATACGCAGTATTTT,CSAHQLGGNTDTQYF
many,-,TRBJ1-2,TRBV30,TGTGCCTGGAGACAGGACCCCTATGGCTACACCTTC,CAWRQDPYGYTF
many,TRBD1,TRBJ1-1,TRBV12-3/TRBV12-4,TGTGCCAGCAGTTTAAGGGACAGGGGGGAAGCTTTCTTT,CASSLRDRGEAFF
many,-,TRBJ1-5,TRBV5-1,TGCGCCAGCAGCCCCGACGCTTATAGCAATCAGCCCCAGCATTTT,CASSPDAYSNQPQHF
-,-,TRBJ2-5,TRBV9,TGTGCCAGCAGCGTAGCGGGGGTTGAAGAGACCCAGTACTTC,CASSVAGVEETQYF
medium-sized,-,TRBJ2-1,TRBV7-9,TGTGCCAGCAGCTTAGCGCCAGGCTCGAATGAGCAGTTCTTC,CASSLAPGSNEQFF
-,TRBD1,TRBJ1-1,TRBV27,TGTGCCAGCAGTCCTAGATCGACAGGGCCGAACACTGAAGCTTTCTTT,CASSPRSTGPNTEAFF
many,-,TRBJ1-5,TRBV4-3,TGCGCCAGCAGCCGTGACAGGAGCCTGGCGCCCCAGCATTTT,CASSRDRSLAPQHF
-,TRBD1,TRBJ1-2,TRBV19,TGTGCCAGTAGCATCCGGGACAGACGAAACTATGGCTACACCTTC,CASSIRDRRNYGYTF
few,TRBD2,TRBJ2-7,TRBV7-6,TGTGCCAGCAGCTTAAAAACTAGCGGCAACGAGCAGTACTTC,CASSLKTSGNEQYF
many,TRBD2,TRBJ2-2,TRBV4-2,TGTGCCAGCAGCCATACCCTAGCGGGAGGGCAAGGTTCCGGGGAGCTGTTTTTT,CASSHTLAGGQGSGELFF
many,TRBD2,TRBJ2-7,TRBV24-1,TGTGCCACCAGTCAAACCGGGACTAGCGGGAAATTCCCCTTCGAGCAGTACTTC,CATSQTGTSGKFPFEQYF
many,-,TRBJ2-3,TRBV10-3,TGTGCCATCAGCGACACCGGGGATACGCAGTATTTT,CAISDTGDTQYF
-,-,TRBJ2-5,TRBV6-1,TGTGCCAGCAGTGCCTCGATAAGTCAAGAGACCCAGTACTTC,CASSASISQETQYF
-,-,TRBJ2-2,TRBV4-3,TGCGCCAGCAGCCGCCGGAGGGCGGAGGACACCGGGGAGCTGTTTTTT,CASSRRRAEDTGELFF
many,-,TRBJ2-6,TRBV12-3/TRBV12-4,TGTGCCAGCAGTCTTTCGCAGGGGCTGTCTGGGGCCAACGTCCTGACTTTC,CASSLSQGLSGANVLTF
-,TRBD2,TRBJ2-4,TRBV4-3,TGCGCCAGCAGCCTGGGGGGGAGTGGGGACATTCAGTACTTC,CASSLGGSGDIQYF
few,-,TRBJ2-7,TRBV3-1,TGTGCCAGCAGCCGCGCGACGTCGGGCTCCTACGAGCAGTACTTC,CASSRATSGSYEQYF
many,TRBD2,TRBJ2-1,TRBV29-1,TGCAGCGTTGTGAACCCAGCGGGAGTGCATTACAATGAGCAGTTCTTC,CSVVNPAGVHYNEQFF
many,-,TRBJ1-4,TRBV6-6,TGTGCCAGCAGTTTTGAAGGGAGGACTAATGAAAAACTGTTTTTT,CASSFEGRTNEKLFF
many,-,TRBJ2-7,TRBV30,TGTGCCTGGAATGTAGGGGGCTACGAGCAGTACTTC,CAWNVGGYEQYF
many,-,TRBJ1-3,TRBV21-1,TGTGCCAGCAGCAAGAGTGGGACGGCAAACTCTGGAAACACCATATATTTT,CASSKSGTANSGNTIYF
-,-,TRBJ1-3,TRBV7-6,TGTGCCAGCAGCTTATGGTTCCAGGGATCGGGAAACACCATATATTTT,CASSLWFQGSGNTIYF
-,-,TRBJ1-5,TRBV9,TGTGCCAGCAGCGTAGGGCCTATTAGCAATCAGCCCCAGCATTTT,CASSVGPISNQPQHF
few,-,TRBJ2-1,TRBV7-8,TGTGCCAGCAGCTATGATAGTCACAATGAGCAGTTCTTC,CASSYDSHNEQFF
many,TRBD1,TRBJ1-1,TRBV12-3/TRBV12-4,TGTGCCAGCAGGCCCGCCGGGACAGTGAACACTGAAGCTTTCTTT,CASRPAGTVNTEAFF
many,TRBD1,TRBJ1-2,TRBV15,TGTGCCACCAGCAGAGATTCAGGACAGGGCTATGGCTACACCTTC,CATSRDSGQGYGYTF
many,-,TRBJ2-3,TRBV20-1,TGCAGTGCTAAGGAGCCTACAGATACGCAGTATTTT,CSAKEPTDTQYF
-,-,TRBJ1-5,TRBV7-2,TGTGCCAGCAGCTTACGGCAGGGCGGGCAGCCCCAGCATTTT,CASSLRQGGQPQHF
many,-,TRBJ1-1,TRBV12-3/TRBV12-4,TGTGCCAGCAGTGCAGGGGCCACTGCTGAAGCTTTCTTT,CASSAGATAEAFF
many,-,TRBJ2-2,TRBV5-1,TGCGCCAGCAGCGGGGCGGCTCCGAACACCGGGGAGCTGTTTTTT,CASSGAAPNTGELFF
many,-,TRBJ2-3,TRBV5-4,TGTGCCAGCAGCTTGCGAGGGGAGGATACGCAGTATTTT,CASSLRGEDTQYF
many,-,TRBJ2-3,TRBV11-2,TGTGCCAGCAGCTTAGTTCGAGGTCCGAGCCCAGATACGCAGTATTTT,CASSLVRGPSPDTQYF
many,TRBD2,TRBJ2-2,TRBV20-1,TGCAGTGCTATGTACGGGAGGGGTACCGGGGAGCTGTTTTTT,CSAMYGRGTGELFF
many,-,TRBJ1-6,TRBV12-3/TRBV12-4,TGTGCCAGCAGTTTGACAGGACCGCGTAATTCGGCCCTCCACTTT,CASSLTGPRNSALHF
many,-,TRBJ2-4,TRBV20-1,TGCAGTGCTCAGAGCGACAGGTCAGCCAAAAACATTCAGTACTTC,CSAQSDRSAKNIQYF
many,TRBD1,TRBJ2-7,TRBV12-3/TRBV12-4,TGTGCCAGCAGTTCCGGACAGGACTACGAGCAGTACTTC,CASSSGQDYEQYF
many,-,TRBJ2-2,TRBV7-9,TGTGCCAGCAGTCAAACCCACACCACCGGGGAGCTGTTTTTT,CASSQTHTTGELFF
many,-,TRBJ2-5,TRBV30,TGTGCCTGGAGTAAAGGGGCAGAGACCCAGTACTTC,CAWSKGAETQYF